Sequencing of this T cell receptor beta chain was carried out in a study of beta chain features in type 1 diabetes. This clone was recorded a few times. Its specificity is not known. Study outcomes and limitations: There was a moderate but significant shortening of TCRB CDR3s in all four CD4+ subsets of Type 1 diabetes patients.

Reverse transcription of all isolated RNA meant that expressed TCRB transcripts were sequenced. The assay was immunoSEQ multiplex PCR, and TCRdb's table has in-frame clones only and misses some. This repertoire shows about 180,000 clones, about 8% found once; its top ten account for about 0.9%. J was trimmed by 3 bases and V by 5 bases; bases with no gene match: 10. The CDR3 is 16 residues long. Per the germline V gene, CDR1 is LGHNA and CDR2 is YNFKEQ. Every donor provided one heparinised blood draw, which averaged roughly 120 mL. The clonotype originates from a woman aged 40 to 50 with type 1 diabetes. Sequencing input: central memory CD4+ T cells from blood. V is TRBV4-2 and J is TRBJ1-5; TRBD1 matches 7 bases. The CDR3 region has the DNA TGTGCCAGCAGCTTGGGACAGCTTGGGAACAATCAGCCCCAGCATTTT. Protein sequence: CASSLGQLGNNQPQHF.